In its sample, the clone carrying this T cell receptor beta chain was seen a few times. As yet, its antigen is unknown. Just one base apart from a much larger clone, this may be a read error. Individually, TCR cDNA molecules were each labelled with a unique molecular identifier. Using its own MiXCR run on the 5' RACE reads, TCRdb lists one record per CDR3 protein. The sample has about 3,400 distinct CDR3 sequences, over 5% seen once. Documented time point: sample taken at primary tumor resection. The data originate from a study of spatial heterogeneity in lung cancer. About the study: Strong correlation linked TCR transcript counts in tumor regions to a T cell module score derived from matched bulk RNA-seq. Study-wide results and caveats: Tumor mutation count correlated with how many alpha and beta TCRs expanded intratumorally. Tracking of ubiquitous and regional nonsynonymous mutations by counts of ubiquitous and regional expanded TCRs, respectively, was seen. Coverage of tumor T cells, an estimated figure, was 5.5% to 8.5% for alpha and approximately 12% for beta chains.

Germline CDR1 reads SQVTM; CDR2 reads ANQGSEA. The CDR3 totals 11 residues. With 8 bases removed from V and 4 bases from J, the gap between germline ends came to 11 bases. The sample in question was lung tumor tissue, obtained at surgery. The receptor's source is a male donor with early-stage non-small cell lung cancer. The chain couples TRBV29-1 to TRBJ2-5; maybe TRBD2 (6 bases). CDR3 coding DNA: TGCAGCACTGGGGGGAGAGAGACCCAGTACTTC. Translation gives CSTGGRETQYF.